These 10 T cell receptor beta chains were sequenced from one sample in a study of post-analysis software for immune sequencing data. Points from the study as a whole: A few TRBV segments, TRBV5-6, TRBV5-1 and TRBV20-1 among them, were found more frequent in patients than controls.

Their antigen targets remain unknown. The library was made from cDNA and included unique molecular identifiers. TCRdb independently ran MiXCR on the PCR reads; one entry per CDR3 protein. The table lists over 700,000 distinct CDR3 sequences, roughly 29% of them singletons. Sequenced input: blood. Receptors were obtained from a girl between 10 and 17 years old with multiple sclerosis.

This clonotype was recorded only once. The chain joins TRBV12-3 or TRBV12-4 to TRBJ2-3, with 7 bases fitting TRBD2. V shed 7 bases and J 2 bases; nucleotides not matched to a gene: 15. The CDR3 loop spans 17 amino acids. In DNA, the CDR3 is TGTGCCAGCATCCTTAGCTCCCTAGCGGAGTACACAGATACGCAGTATTTT. Protein: CASILSSLAEYTDTQYF.

This clonotype was picked up many times. One junction end disagrees with the germline gene, perhaps due to a read error. V usage is TRBV7-2 and J usage is TRBJ1-2, with D possibly matching TRBD1 (5 bases). Germline CDR1 and CDR2: SGHTA and FQGNSA. The CDR3 contains 15 residues. CDR3 in amino acids: CASSSTGTGNYGYTF. In nucleotides, the CDR3 is TGCGCCAGCAGCTCCACCGGGACGGGGAACTATGGCTACACCTTC.

This clonotype has just one count. The chain links TRBV20-1 to TRBJ2-5; 13 positions match TRBD2. V was clipped by 6 bases and J by 2 bases; unmatched bases: 6. Germline V lookup: CDR1 DFQATT, CDR2 SNEGSKA (reference sequence). The CDR3 covers 15 residues. CDR3 sequence (DNA): TGCAGTGCCTCGGGACTAGCGGGGCCGCAAGAGACCCAGTACTTC. As protein: CSASGLAGPQETQYF.

This clonotype was counted only a few times. The chain links TRBV7-2 to TRBJ2-7; 16 bases are shared with TRBD2. V gave up 4 bases and J gave up 7 bases; unmatched junction bases: 19. The CDR3 extends over 20 amino acids. Germline CDR1 SGHTA, CDR2 FQGNSA. The CDR3 bases are TGTGCCAGCAGCTCCCCGGGGGGGACTAGCGGGAGGGCCGTATTTGGGGAGCAGTACTTC. Its translation: CASSSPGGTSGRAVFGEQYF.

Turning to this clonotype: Possible read error: a much larger clone is one base away. The chain has TRBV6-5 and TRBJ2-5; D unresolved. This CDR3 spans 12 amino acids. In germline, CDR1 is MNHEY, CDR2 SVGAGI. V dropped 2 bases and J dropped 12 bases, with 13 bases sitting between them. The CDR3 sequence: CASSYQRGSEYF. The CDR3 DNA reads as TGTGCCAGCAGTTACCAACGAGGAAGTGAGTACTTC.

This clonotype was seen a few times. The rearrangement joins TRBV12-3 or TRBV12-4 to TRBJ1-2, with D possibly matching TRBD1 (5 bases). The CDR3 length is 13 residues. V was pared by 7 bases and J by 4 bases, with 13 bases between. The CDR3 is CASTLTASYGYTF. In DNA, the CDR3 is TGTGCCAGCACCCTGACAGCTTCCTATGGCTACACCTTC.

This clonotype was seen at least ten times. The rearrangement uses TRBV6-5 and TRBJ2-7; possible D gene TRBD1, 6 bases. V dropped 2 bases and J dropped 6 bases, with 8 bases sitting between them. This CDR3 has 12 residues. Germline V gives CDR1 MNHEY, CDR2 SVGAGI. The CDR3 loop reads CASSYMGAEQYF. CDR3 sequence (DNA): TGTGCCAGCAGTTACATGGGGGCCGAGCAGTACTTC.

Only a few counts were recorded for this clonotype. The chain joins TRBV9 to TRBJ1-1; no firm D call. The CDR3 length is 14 residues. The V and J ends lost 2 bases and 1 base respectively, with 9 bases between them. CDR1 and CDR2 (germline): SGDLS, YYNGEE. The CDR3 region is CASSVFSENTEAFF. In DNA form, the CDR3 reads TGTGCCAGCAGCGTCTTTTCAGAGAACACTGAAGCTTTCTTT.

This chain's CDR3 is CSARVGQGLTDTQYF. The CDR3 nucleotides are TGCAGTGCTAGAGTGGGACAGGGATTGACAGATACGCAGTATTTT. The chain links TRBV20-1 to TRBJ2-3, with TRBD1 matching 9 bases. Per the germline V gene, CDR1 is DFQATT and CDR2 is SNEGSKA (reference sequence). The CDR3 has 15 amino acids. V shed 1 base, J shed 3 bases, and the junction held 5 bases outside the gene matches.

The rearrangement joins TRBV7-9 to TRBJ2-5; D unresolved. The DNA end lines up better with TRBJ2-7; the J call may be wrong. The CDR3 sequence is 15 residues long. The germline gives CDR1 SEHNR, CDR2 FQNEAQ (reference sequence). CDR3 DNA sequence: TGTGCCAGCAGCTTAGGACGGGTTACCGCCTACGAGCAGTACTTC. This sequence encodes CASSLGRVTAYEQYF.